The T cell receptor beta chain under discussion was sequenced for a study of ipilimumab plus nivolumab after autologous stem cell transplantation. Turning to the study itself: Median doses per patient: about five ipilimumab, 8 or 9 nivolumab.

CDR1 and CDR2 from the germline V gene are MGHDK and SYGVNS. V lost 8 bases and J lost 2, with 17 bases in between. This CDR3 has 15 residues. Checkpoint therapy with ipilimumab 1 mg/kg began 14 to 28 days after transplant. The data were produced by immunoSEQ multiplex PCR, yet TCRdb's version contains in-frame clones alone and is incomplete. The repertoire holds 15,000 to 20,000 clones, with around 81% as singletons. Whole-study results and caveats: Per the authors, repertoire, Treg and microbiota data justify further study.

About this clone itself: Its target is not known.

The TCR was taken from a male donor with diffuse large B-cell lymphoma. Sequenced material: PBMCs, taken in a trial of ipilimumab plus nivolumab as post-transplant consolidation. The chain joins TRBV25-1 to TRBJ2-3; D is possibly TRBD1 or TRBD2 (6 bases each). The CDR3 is CASGGQGHNTDTQYF. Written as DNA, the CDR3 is TGTGCCAGCGGGGGGCAGGGGCATAACACAGATACGCAGTATTTT.